One and the same sample provided the 2 T cell receptor beta chains below, sequenced in a study of blood T cell repertoires in COVID-19. Sequenced by immunoSEQ multiplex PCR; TCRdb stores in-frame clones only, minus some. In the table there are 90,000 or so clones, about 90% of which are singletons. Source material: peripheral blood. These receptors originate from a man younger than 30 with COVID-19, enrolled during active disease.

The chain carries TRBV6-4 and TRBJ2-2; 11 nucleotides line up with TRBD1. CDR1 is MRHNA, CDR2 SNTAGT, per germline. The J segment lost 6 bases and the V segment lost 4 bases, leaving 4 bases of the junction unmatched. CDR3 length: 15 amino acids. CDR3 coding DNA: TGTGCCAGCAGTGCGGGACAGGGGGAGTCCGGGGAGCTGTTTTTT. Encoded protein: CASSAGQGESGELFF.

The chain links TRBV5-4 to TRBJ1-1; 7 nucleotides align to TRBD1. This CDR3 is 14 amino acids long. V lost 2 bases, J lost 1 base, and 2 bases stayed unmatched. Germline-derived CDR1 and CDR2 are SGHNT and YYREEE (reference sequence). DNA of the CDR3: TGTGCCAGCAGCTTCGGGACAGAGAACACTGAAGCTTTCTTT. It encodes CASSFGTENTEAFF.